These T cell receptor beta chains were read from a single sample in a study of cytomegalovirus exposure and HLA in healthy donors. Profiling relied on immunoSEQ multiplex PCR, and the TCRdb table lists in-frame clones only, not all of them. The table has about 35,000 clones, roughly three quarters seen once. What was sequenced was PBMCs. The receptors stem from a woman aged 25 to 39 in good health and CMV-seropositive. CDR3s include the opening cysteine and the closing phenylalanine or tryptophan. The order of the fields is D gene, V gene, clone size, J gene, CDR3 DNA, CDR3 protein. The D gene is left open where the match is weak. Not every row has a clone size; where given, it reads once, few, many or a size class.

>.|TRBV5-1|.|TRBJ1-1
TGCGCCAGCAGCTTGGCCCAGGGTCTAAGCACTGAAGCTTTCTTT
CASSLAQGLSTEAFF
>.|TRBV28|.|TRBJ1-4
TGTGCCAGCCGGGACAACAGTGGTGAAAAACTGTTTTTT
CASRDNSGEKLFF
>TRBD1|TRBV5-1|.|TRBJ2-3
TGCGCCAGCAGCCAGCAAGGGGGCCCCATTGCAGATACGCAGTATTTT
CASSQQGGPIADTQYF
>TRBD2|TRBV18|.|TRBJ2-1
TGTGCCAGCTCCGCTAGCGGGCAGGCTGTCAATGAGCAGTTCTTC
CASSASGQAVNEQFF
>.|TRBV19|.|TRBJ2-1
TGTGCCAGTAGTATGGGGGCTTGGGGGCAGGGCAATGAGCAGTTCTTC
CASSMGAWGQGNEQFF
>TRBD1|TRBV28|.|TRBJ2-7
TGTGCCAGCAGTCCGAGGACAGGCCTTGTTGGCGAGCAGTACTTC
CASSPRTGLVGEQYF
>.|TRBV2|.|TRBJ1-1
TGTGCCAGCAGTATGGGGCCAGCCGTCGCTTTCTTT
CASSMGPAVAFF
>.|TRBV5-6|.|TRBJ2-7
TGTGCCAGCAGCTTGGCCGCGGAGGGAAACTACGAGCAGTACTTC
CASSLAAEGNYEQYF
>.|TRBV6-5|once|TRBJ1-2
TGTGCCAGCAGTTGGGACTTCCCCTCGACTAACTATGGCTACACCTTC
CASSWDFPSTNYGYTF
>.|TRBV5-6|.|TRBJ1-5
TGTGCCAGCAGCGTCCGGGCGGGGGCCGGGCAGCCCCAGCATTTT
CASSVRAGAGQPQHF
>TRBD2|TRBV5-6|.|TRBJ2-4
TGTGCCAGCAGCTTGATGACGGGGGGGCTTGTAGCCAAAAACATTCAGTACTTC
CASSLMTGGLVAKNIQYF
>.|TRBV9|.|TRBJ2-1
TGTGCCAGCAGCGTACGGCCAGCGAGCGACAATGAGCAGTTCTTC
CASSVRPASDNEQFF
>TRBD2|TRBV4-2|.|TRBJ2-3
TGTGCCAGCAGCCCTAGCGGTAGCACAGATACGCAGTATTTT
CASSPSGSTDTQYF
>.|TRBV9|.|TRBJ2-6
TGTGCCAGCAGCTTGACAGTCTCTGGGGCCAACGTCCTGACTTTC
CASSLTVSGANVLTF
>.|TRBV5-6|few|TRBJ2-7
TGTGCCAGCAGCCGGGACACCAACTACGAGCAGTACTTC
CASSRDTNYEQYF
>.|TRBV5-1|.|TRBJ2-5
TGCGCCAGCAGCTTGGCCTACTCAGAGACCCAGTACTTC
CASSLAYSETQYF
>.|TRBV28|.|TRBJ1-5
TGTGCCAGCAGTTCTCCCACAGATAGCAATCAGCCCCAGCATTTT
CASSSPTDSNQPQHF
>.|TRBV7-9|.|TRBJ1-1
TGTGCCAGCAGCACTAATGAAGCTTTCTTT
CASSTNEAFF
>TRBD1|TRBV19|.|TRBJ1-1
TGTGCCAGTAGTATTAGACAGGGCGAGAACACTGAAGCTTTCTTT
CASSIRQGENTEAFF
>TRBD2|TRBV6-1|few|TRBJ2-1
TGTGCCAGCAGTGAAAAGGATACGGGGGGTAATGAGCAGTTCTTC
CASSEKDTGGNEQFF
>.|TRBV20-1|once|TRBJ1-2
TGCAGTGCGGGGGACATCGGCTACACCTTC
CSAGDIGYTF
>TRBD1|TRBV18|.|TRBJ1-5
TGTGCCAGCTCATTGGACAGGGGGCTAGGTCAGCCCCAGCATTTT
CASSLDRGLGQPQHF
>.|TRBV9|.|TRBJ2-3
TGTGCCAGCAGCCGCAACGTGGCGGGGAGTATAGATACGCAGTATTTT
CASSRNVAGSIDTQYF
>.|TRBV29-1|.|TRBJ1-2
TGCAGCGTTGAACAGGTCACTCAAGGCTACACCTTC
CSVEQVTQGYTF
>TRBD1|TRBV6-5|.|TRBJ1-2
TGTGCCAGCAGCCCCGGGACAGGCTATGGCTACCCCTTC
CASSPGTGYGYPF
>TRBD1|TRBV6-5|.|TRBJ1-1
TGTGCCAGCAGTTACCAGGGGGTACGTAAATTT
CASSYQGVRKF
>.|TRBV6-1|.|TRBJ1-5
TGTGCCAGTCGGGGTGCCAATCAGCCCCAGCATTTT
CASRGANQPQHF
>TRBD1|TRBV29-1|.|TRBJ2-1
TGCAGCGTGCTAGACAGGGCCTCCTACAATGAGCAGTTCTTC
CSVLDRASYNEQFF
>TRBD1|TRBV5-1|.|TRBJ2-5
TGCGCCAGCAGTCCCGGTGAGGGGGCCTATGAGACCCAGTACTTC
CASSPGEGAYETQYF
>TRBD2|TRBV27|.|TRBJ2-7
TGTGCCAGCAGATGGACTAGCGGATACGAGCAGTACTTC
CASRWTSGYEQYF
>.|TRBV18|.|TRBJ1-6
TGTGCCAGCTCACCAATCGGGAAACCTAATTCACCCCTCCACTTT
CASSPIGKPNSPLHF
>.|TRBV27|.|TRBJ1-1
TGTGCCAGCAGTTTTATTGGGAGGGGAGCTTTCTTT
CASSFIGRGAFF
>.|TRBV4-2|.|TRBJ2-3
TGTGCCAGCAGCCAAGCAGAGGGGGTTAGCACAGATACGCAGTATTTT
CASSQAEGVSTDTQYF
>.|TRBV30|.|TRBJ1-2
TGTGCCTGGAGTGTAGCCCGCTATGGCTACACCTTC
CAWSVARYGYTF
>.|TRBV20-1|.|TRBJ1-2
TGCAGTGCTAGAGATGGTCAGGGCTACACCTTC
CSARDGQGYTF
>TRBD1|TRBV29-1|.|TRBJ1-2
TGCAGCGGGAAAACTACAGGGGAGAAGGACTATGGCTACACCTTC
CSGKTTGEKDYGYTF
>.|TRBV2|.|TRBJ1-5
TGTGCCAGCAGTGCCGACAATGGACAGCCCCAGCATTTT
CASSADNGQPQHF
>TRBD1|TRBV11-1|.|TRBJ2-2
TGTGCCAGCAGCCAACCCAAGACAGGGATCACCGGGGAGCTGTTTTTT
CASSQPKTGITGELFF
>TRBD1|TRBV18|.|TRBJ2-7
TGTGCCAGCTCACCCGGACAGGGACCCTACGAGCAGTACTTC
CASSPGQGPYEQYF
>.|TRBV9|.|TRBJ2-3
TGTGCCAGCTCATCGGGGGACACAGATACGCAGTATTTT
CASSSGDTDTQYF
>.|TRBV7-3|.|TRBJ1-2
TGTGCCACAGTAAGGGGGTTCGATGGCTACACCTTC
CATVRGFDGYTF
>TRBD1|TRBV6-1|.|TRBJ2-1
TGTGCCAGCAGCTACAGGGGTGAGCAGTTCTTC
CASSYRGEQFF
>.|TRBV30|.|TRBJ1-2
TGTGCCTGGGCAGATCCTCCGAGGGACTATGGCTACACCTTC
CAWADPPRDYGYTF
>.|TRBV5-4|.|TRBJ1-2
TGTGCCAGCAGCCCAGGACATCTTAACTATGGCTACACCTTC
CASSPGHLNYGYTF
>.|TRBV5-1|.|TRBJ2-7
TGCGCCAGCACCTTAGACAGCGAAACCGGGGAGCAGTACTTC
CASTLDSETGEQYF
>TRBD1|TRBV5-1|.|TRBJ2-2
TGCGCCAGCAGCGTAGACAGGGGATACGGGGAGCTGTTTTTT
CASSVDRGYGELFF
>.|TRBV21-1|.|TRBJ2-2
TGTGCCAGCAGCCATAGCCAAATACAGGGGACGAACGCCGGGGAGCTGTTTTTT
CASSHSQIQGTNAGELFF
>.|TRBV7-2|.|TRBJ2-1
TGTGCCAGCAGCCATGAATCGACAGTTGGAGGGACGTATGAGCAGTTCTTC
CASSHESTVGGTYEQFF
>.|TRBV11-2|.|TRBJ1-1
TGTGCCAGCAGCTTCGACACGCAGGTCACTGAAGCTTTCTTT
CASSFDTQVTEAFF
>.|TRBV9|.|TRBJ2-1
TGTGCCAGCAGCCCCGAGATGGAGTTCTCCTACAATGAGCAGTTCTTC
CASSPEMEFSYNEQFF
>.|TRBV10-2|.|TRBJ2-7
TGCGCCAGCAGTGAGTCCCGGGGATACTCCTACGAGCAGTACTTC
CASSESRGYSYEQYF
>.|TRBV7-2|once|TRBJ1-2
TGTGCCAGCAGCTTAGATACAGGGAGCAATGGCTACACCTTC
CASSLDTGSNGYTF
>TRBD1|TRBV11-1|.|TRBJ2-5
TGTGCCAGCAGCACCGACAGGGGTGAGACCCAGTACTTC
CASSTDRGETQYF
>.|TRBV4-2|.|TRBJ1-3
TGTGCCAGCAGCCTTGATTCCTTCAGGGGATCTGGAAACACCATATATTTT
CASSLDSFRGSGNTIYF
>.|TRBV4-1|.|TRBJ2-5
TGCGCCAGCAGCCACCCAATGAGAGGCGGGACCCAAGAGACCCAGTACTTC
CASSHPMRGGTQETQYF
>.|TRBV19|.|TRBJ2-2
TGTGCCAGTAGTATGACGGGGTACACCGGGGAGCTGTTTTTT
CASSMTGYTGELFF
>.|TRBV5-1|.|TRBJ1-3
TGCGCCAGCAGCTTGGACCCTTCGGGAGGAGGAAACACCATATATTTT
CASSLDPSGGGNTIYF
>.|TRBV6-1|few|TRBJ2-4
TGTGCCAGCAACCCTGCGACAGCCTATAAAAACATTCAGTACTTC
CASNPATAYKNIQYF
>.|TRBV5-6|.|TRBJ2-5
TGTGCCAGCAGCTTTACCACCCTAGCGGAGACCCAGTACTTC
CASSFTTLAETQYF
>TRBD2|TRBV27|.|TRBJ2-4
TGTGCCAGCAGTTTATATTGGGACTATGACATTCAGTACTTC
CASSLYWDYDIQYF